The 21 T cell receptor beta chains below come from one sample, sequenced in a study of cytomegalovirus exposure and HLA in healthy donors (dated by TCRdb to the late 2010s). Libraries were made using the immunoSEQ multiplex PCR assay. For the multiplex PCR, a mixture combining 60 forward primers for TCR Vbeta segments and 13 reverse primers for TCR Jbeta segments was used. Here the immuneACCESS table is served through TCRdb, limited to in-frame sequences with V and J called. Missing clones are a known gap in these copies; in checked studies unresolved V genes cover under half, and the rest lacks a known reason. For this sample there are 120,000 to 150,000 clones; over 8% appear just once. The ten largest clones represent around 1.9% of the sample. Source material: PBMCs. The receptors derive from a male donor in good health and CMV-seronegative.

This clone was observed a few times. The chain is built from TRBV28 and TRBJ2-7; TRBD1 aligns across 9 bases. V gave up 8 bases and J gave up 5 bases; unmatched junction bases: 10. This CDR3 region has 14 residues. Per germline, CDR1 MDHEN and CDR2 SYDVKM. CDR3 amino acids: CASSWAGQGHEQYF. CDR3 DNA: TGTGCCAGCTCCTGGGCGGGACAGGGACACGAGCAGTACTTC.

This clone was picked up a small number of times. The CDR3 loop is CASSKDRNTGELFF. DNA for the CDR3: TGTGCCAGCAGCAAGGACAGAAACACCGGGGAGCTGTTTTTT. The V gene is TRBV5-4, the J gene TRBJ2-2, with D maybe TRBD1 (6 bases). Trimming shortened V by 4 bases and J by 2 bases, and 9 bases separated the two germline ends. Germline CDR1 is SGHNT and CDR2 is YYREEE (reference sequence). CDR3 length equals 14 residues.

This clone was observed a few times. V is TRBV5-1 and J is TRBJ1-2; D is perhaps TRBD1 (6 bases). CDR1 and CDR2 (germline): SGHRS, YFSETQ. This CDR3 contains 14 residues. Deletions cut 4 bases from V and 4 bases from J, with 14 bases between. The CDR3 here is CASSPGEGGYGYTF. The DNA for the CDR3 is TGCGCCAGCAGCCCCGGGGAGGGGGGCTATGGCTACACCTTC.

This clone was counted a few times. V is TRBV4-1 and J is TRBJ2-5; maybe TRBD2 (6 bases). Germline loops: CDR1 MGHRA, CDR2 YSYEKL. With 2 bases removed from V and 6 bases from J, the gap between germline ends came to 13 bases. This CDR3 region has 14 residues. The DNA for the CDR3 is TGCGCCAGCAGCCAACTGGGCCTAGCGAAGACCCAGTACTTC. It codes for CASSQLGLAKTQYF.

The CDR3 coding sequence is TGTGCCAGCAGTCGGGACAGGGGCCTCTACAATGAGCAGTTCTTC. This codes for CASSRDRGLYNEQFF. This chain uses TRBV2 with TRBJ2-1; 10 nucleotides line up with TRBD1. J was trimmed by 3 bases and V by 5 bases; bases with no gene match: 4. The CDR3 runs to 15 residues. CDR1 is SNHLY and CDR2 is FYNNEI in the germline V gene.

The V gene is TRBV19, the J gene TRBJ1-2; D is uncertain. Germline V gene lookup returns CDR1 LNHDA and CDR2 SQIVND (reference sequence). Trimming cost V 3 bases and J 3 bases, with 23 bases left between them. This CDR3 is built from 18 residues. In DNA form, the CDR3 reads TGTGCCAGTAGTATTGCGGTTAAAAGGTTTGGAGATGACTATGGCTACACCTTC. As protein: CASSIAVKRFGDDYGYTF.

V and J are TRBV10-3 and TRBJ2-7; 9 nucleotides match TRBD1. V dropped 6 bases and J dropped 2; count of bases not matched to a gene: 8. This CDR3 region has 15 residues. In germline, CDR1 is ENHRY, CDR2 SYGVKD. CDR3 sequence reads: CAISQGQGAPYEQYF. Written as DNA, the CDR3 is TGTGCCATCAGCCAGGGACAGGGTGCGCCCTACGAGCAGTACTTC.

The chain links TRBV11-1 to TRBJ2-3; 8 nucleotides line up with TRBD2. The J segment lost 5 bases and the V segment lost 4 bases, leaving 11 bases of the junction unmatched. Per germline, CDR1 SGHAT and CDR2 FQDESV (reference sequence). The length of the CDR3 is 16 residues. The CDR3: CASSYRSGAGGDTQYF. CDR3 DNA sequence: TGTGCCAGCAGCTACCGTAGCGGGGCCGGAGGAGATACGCAGTATTTT.

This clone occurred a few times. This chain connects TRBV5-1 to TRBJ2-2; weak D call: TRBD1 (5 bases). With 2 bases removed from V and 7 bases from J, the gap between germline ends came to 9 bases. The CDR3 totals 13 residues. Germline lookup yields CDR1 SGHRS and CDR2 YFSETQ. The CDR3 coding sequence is TGCGCCAGCAGCTTCAGGGTCGGCGGGGAGCTGTTTTTT. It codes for CASSFRVGGELFF.

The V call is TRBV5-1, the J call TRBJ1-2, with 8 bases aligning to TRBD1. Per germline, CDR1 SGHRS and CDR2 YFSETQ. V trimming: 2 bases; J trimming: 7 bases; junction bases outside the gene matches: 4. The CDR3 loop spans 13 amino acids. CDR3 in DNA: TGCGCCAGCAGCTTCGGACAGGGAGGTGGCTACACCTTC. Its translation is CASSFGQGGGYTF.

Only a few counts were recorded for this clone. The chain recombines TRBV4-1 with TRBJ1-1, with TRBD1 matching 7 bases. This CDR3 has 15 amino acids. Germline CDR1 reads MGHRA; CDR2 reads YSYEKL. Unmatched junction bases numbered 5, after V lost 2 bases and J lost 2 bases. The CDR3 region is CASSQQQGKNTEAFF. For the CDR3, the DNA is TGCGCCAGCAGCCAACAACAGGGGAAAAACACTGAAGCTTTCTTT.

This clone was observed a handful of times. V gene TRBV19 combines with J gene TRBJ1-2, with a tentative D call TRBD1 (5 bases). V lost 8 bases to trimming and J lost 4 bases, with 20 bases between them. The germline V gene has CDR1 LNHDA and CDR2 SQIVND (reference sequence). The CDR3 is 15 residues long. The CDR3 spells CASRPGNFGVYGYTF. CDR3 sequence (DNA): TGTGCCAGTCGGCCAGGGAATTTCGGTGTCTATGGCTACACCTTC.

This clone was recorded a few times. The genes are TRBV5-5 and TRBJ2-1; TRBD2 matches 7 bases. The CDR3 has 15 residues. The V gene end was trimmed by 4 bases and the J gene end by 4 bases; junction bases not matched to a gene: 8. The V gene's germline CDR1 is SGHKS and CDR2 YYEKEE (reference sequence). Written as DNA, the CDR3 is TGTGCCAGCAGCGGGGGGGGTCCGTTTTACAATGAGCAGTTCTTC. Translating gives CASSGGGPFYNEQFF.

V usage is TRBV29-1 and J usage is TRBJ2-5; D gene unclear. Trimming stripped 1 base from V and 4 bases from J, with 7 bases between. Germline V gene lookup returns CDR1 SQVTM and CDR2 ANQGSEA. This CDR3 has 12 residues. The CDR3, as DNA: TGCAGCGTTGAAGGGCGGTCAGAGACCCAGTACTTC. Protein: CSVEGRSETQYF.

The CDR3 loop is CASSVVRRRAGVDTQYF. DNA of the CDR3: TGTGCCAGCAGCGTAGTTAGGAGGAGGGCCGGGGTAGATACGCAGTATTTT. J is TRBJ2-3 and V is TRBV9; D is perhaps TRBD2 (6 bases). Trimming cost V 0 bases and J 5 bases, with 19 bases left between them. The germline V gene has CDR1 SGDLS and CDR2 YYNGEE. The CDR3 sequence is 17 residues long.

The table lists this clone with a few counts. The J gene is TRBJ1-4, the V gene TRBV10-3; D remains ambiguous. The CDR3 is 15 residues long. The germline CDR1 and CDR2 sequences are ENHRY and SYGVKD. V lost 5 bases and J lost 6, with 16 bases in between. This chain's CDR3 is CAISRESRRDEKLFF. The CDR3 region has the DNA TGTGCCATCAGTCGGGAGTCTAGACGGGATGAAAAACTGTTTTTT.

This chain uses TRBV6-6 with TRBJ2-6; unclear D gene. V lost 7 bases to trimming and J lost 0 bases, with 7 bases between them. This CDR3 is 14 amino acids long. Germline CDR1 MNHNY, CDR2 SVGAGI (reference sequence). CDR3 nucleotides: TGTGCCAGCATCCTTAGCTCTGGGGCCAACGTCCTGACTTTC. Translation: CASILSSGANVLTF.

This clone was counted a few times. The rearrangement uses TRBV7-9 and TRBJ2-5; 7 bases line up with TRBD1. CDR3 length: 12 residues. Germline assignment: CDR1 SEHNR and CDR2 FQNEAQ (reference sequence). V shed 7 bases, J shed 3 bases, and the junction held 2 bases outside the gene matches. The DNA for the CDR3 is TGTGCCAGCACAGGGGGAGAAGAGACCCAGTACTTC. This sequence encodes CASTGGEETQYF.

The CDR3 here is CASSRGLGGETQYF. The CDR3 DNA reads TGTGCCAGCAGCCGTGGACTAGGCGGAGAGACCCAGTACTTC. V and J are TRBV5-4 and TRBJ2-5, with 7 positions matching TRBD2. The CDR3 extends over 14 amino acids. Germline CDR1 SGHNT, CDR2 YYREEE (reference sequence). J was trimmed by 4 bases and V by 4 bases; bases with no gene match: 7.

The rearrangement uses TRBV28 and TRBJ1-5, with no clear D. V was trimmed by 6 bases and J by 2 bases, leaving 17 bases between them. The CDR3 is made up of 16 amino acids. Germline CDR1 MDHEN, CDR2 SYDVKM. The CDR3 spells CASRRLTMSGNQPQHF. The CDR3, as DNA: TGTGCCAGCAGGCGCCTTACTATGTCGGGCAATCAGCCCCAGCATTTT.

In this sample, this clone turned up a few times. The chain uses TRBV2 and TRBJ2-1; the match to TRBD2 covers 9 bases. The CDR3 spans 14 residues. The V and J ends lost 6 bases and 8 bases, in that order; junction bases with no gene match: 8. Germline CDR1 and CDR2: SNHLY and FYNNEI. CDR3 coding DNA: TGTGCCAGCAGGATTCTGGCGGGAGGGGATGAGCAGTTCTTC. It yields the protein CASRILAGGDEQFF.